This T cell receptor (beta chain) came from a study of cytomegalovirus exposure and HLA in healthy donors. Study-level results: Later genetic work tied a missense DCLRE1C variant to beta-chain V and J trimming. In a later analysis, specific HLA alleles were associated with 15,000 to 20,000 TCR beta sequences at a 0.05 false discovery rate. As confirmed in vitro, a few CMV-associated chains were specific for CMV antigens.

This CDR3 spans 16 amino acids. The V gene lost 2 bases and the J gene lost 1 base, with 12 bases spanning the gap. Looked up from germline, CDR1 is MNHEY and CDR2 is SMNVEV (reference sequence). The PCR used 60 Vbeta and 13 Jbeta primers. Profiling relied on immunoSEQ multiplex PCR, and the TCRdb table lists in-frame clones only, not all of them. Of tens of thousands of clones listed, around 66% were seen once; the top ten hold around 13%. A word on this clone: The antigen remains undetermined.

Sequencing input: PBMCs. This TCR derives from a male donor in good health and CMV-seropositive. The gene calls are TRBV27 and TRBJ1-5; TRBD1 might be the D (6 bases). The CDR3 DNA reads TGTGCCAGCAGTTTAACGGGGGGCGTCAGCAATCAGCCCCAGCATTTT. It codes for CASSLTGGVSNQPQHF.